This T cell receptor beta chain is from a study of control samples from healthy donors and cancer patients. Germline loops: CDR1 MDHEN, CDR2 SYDVKM. Trimming took 4 bases from V and 2 from J, leaving 7 bases between them. CDR3 length: 13 amino acids. The assay was immunoSEQ multiplex PCR, and TCRdb's table has in-frame clones only and misses some. The repertoire holds 70,000 or so clones, with around 94% as singletons. The specimen sequenced was blood. This TCR came from a woman between 40 and 50 years old in good health. The gene calls are TRBV28 and TRBJ2-3; no firm D call. This chain's CDR3 is CASSSPSTDTQYF. CDR3 bases: TGTGCCAGCAGTTCGCCTTCCACAGATACGCAGTATTTT.